A selection of T cell receptor beta chains follows, all from one sample in a study of circulating and synovial CD4+ cells in juvenile arthritis. Repertoires were generated with immunoSEQ multiplex PCR, while TCRdb's copy carries only in-frame clones and drops some. The table has around 16,000 clones, 90% to 95% seen once. The sample taken for sequencing was CD4+ T cells from blood. The receptor set was obtained from a human donor with juvenile idiopathic arthritis. The CDR3 runs from the conserved cysteine through the conserved F or W. Each record gives: clone size, J gene, D gene, V gene, CDR3 protein, CDR3 DNA. The D gene is left open where the match is weak. Size values are once, few and many counts, or a class for expanded clones, and some rows have none.

abundance: .; j_gene: TRBJ1-2; d_gene: TRBD1; v_gene: TRBV5-4; CDR3aa: CASRRGQGVSNYGYTF; CDR3nt: TGTGCCAGCAGAAGGGGACAGGGGGTATCGAACTATGGCTACACCTTC
abundance: .; j_gene: TRBJ2-7; d_gene: .; v_gene: TRBV9; CDR3aa: CASSVLQTGSVQYF; CDR3nt: TGTGCCAGCAGCGTCCTGCAAACAGGGTCGGTGCAGTACTTC
abundance: .; j_gene: TRBJ2-3; d_gene: TRBD2; v_gene: TRBV19; CDR3aa: CASRGLAGSTDTQYF; CDR3nt: TGTGCCAGTAGGGGACTAGCGGGAAGCACAGATACGCAGTATTTT
abundance: once; j_gene: TRBJ2-3; d_gene: TRBD2; v_gene: TRBV7-9; CDR3aa: CASSLSGSFTDTQYF; CDR3nt: TGTGCCAGCAGCTTAAGCGGGAGTTTCACAGATACGCAGTATTTT
abundance: .; j_gene: TRBJ1-2; d_gene: .; v_gene: TRBV10-3; CDR3aa: CAITPGGNYGYTF; CDR3nt: TGTGCCATCACCCCGGGCGGGAACTATGGCTACACCTTC
abundance: .; j_gene: TRBJ1-6; d_gene: .; v_gene: TRBV11-2; CDR3aa: CASSLGQANSPLHF; CDR3nt: TGTGCCAGCAGCTTAGGACAGGCGAATTCACCCCTCCACTTT
abundance: .; j_gene: TRBJ1-1; d_gene: TRBD1; v_gene: TRBV19; CDR3aa: CASRTRQAGGTEAFF; CDR3nt: TGTGCCAGTAGAACGAGGCAGGCAGGGGGCACTGAAGCTTTCTTT
abundance: .; j_gene: TRBJ2-7; d_gene: TRBD1; v_gene: TRBV25-1; CDR3aa: CASRDRGSEQYF; CDR3nt: TGTGCCAGCCGGGACAGGGGCTCCGAGCAGTACTTC
abundance: few; j_gene: TRBJ1-3; d_gene: TRBD1; v_gene: TRBV18; CDR3aa: CASSPTTTTGARGNTIYF; CDR3nt: TGTGCCAGCTCACCTACCACGACGACAGGGGCGAGGGGAAACACCATATATTTT
abundance: once; j_gene: TRBJ2-2; d_gene: TRBD2; v_gene: TRBV28; CDR3aa: CASSLAGGGAGELFF; CDR3nt: TGTGCCAGCAGTCTAGCGGGGGGGGGCGCCGGGGAGCTGTTTTTT
abundance: few; j_gene: TRBJ2-3; d_gene: TRBD2; v_gene: TRBV9; CDR3aa: CASSVEGGGVSTDTQYF; CDR3nt: TGTGCCAGCAGCGTAGAGGGTGGGGGGGTTAGCACAGATACGCAGTATTTT
abundance: once; j_gene: TRBJ2-7; d_gene: .; v_gene: TRBV6-5; CDR3aa: CASRATGSYEQYF; CDR3nt: TGTGCCAGCAGGGCTACAGGGTCCTACGAGCAGTACTTC
abundance: .; j_gene: TRBJ1-5; d_gene: TRBD1; v_gene: TRBV5-6; CDR3aa: CASSRGQGFQPQHF; CDR3nt: TGTGCCAGCAGCCGGGGACAGGGGTTCCAGCCCCAGCATTTT
abundance: .; j_gene: TRBJ1-2; d_gene: TRBD1; v_gene: TRBV28; CDR3aa: CASRPPGGLNYGYTF; CDR3nt: TGTGCCAGCAGGCCCCCAGGGGGACTTAACTATGGCTACACCTTC
abundance: .; j_gene: TRBJ1-1; d_gene: TRBD1; v_gene: TRBV10-3; CDR3aa: CAIGRTGTNTEAFF; CDR3nt: TGTGCCATCGGACGGACAGGGACGAACACTGAAGCTTTCTTT
abundance: .; j_gene: TRBJ2-3; d_gene: .; v_gene: TRBV15; CDR3aa: CATSRGQARASTDTQYF; CDR3nt: TGTGCCACCAGCAGGGGACAAGCCCGGGCTAGCACAGATACGCAGTATTTT
abundance: .; j_gene: TRBJ2-5; d_gene: .; v_gene: TRBV7-8; CDR3aa: CASSLSGQETQYF; CDR3nt: TGTGCCAGCAGCTTAAGCGGCCAAGAGACCCAGTACTTC
abundance: .; j_gene: TRBJ2-3; d_gene: TRBD2; v_gene: TRBV19; CDR3aa: CASSPRPKTSGRNLNSTDTQYF; CDR3nt: TGTGCCAGTAGTCCACGCCCGAAGACTAGCGGGAGAAATCTTAATAGCACAGATACGCAGTATTTT
abundance: .; j_gene: TRBJ1-1; d_gene: .; v_gene: TRBV5-6; CDR3aa: CASTSYTVQNTEAFF; CDR3nt: TGTGCCAGCACCTCCTATACCGTCCAAAACACTGAAGCTTTCTTT
abundance: .; j_gene: TRBJ1-1; d_gene: .; v_gene: TRBV29-1; CDR3aa: CSVAAGNTEAFF; CDR3nt: TGCAGCGTTGCGGCGGGGAACACTGAAGCTTTCTTT
abundance: .; j_gene: TRBJ1-1; d_gene: .; v_gene: TRBV5-8; CDR3aa: CASSLGQVKAFF; CDR3nt: TGTGCCAGCAGCTTGGGACAGGTGAAGGCTTTCTTT
abundance: .; j_gene: TRBJ2-7; d_gene: .; v_gene: TRBV5-1; CDR3aa: CASSPDNLPGYF; CDR3nt: TGCGCCAGCAGCCCTGATAACCTGCCAGGCTACTTC
abundance: .; j_gene: TRBJ2-1; d_gene: .; v_gene: TRBV5-4; CDR3aa: CASSWPDSDEQFF; CDR3nt: TGTGCCAGCAGCTGGCCCGACAGTGATGAGCAGTTCTTC
abundance: .; j_gene: TRBJ2-4; d_gene: TRBD2; v_gene: TRBV5-1; CDR3aa: CASSLSPGLVGNIQYF; CDR3nt: TGCGCCAGCAGCCTATCCCCGGGACTAGTCGGGAACATTCAGTACTTC
abundance: .; j_gene: TRBJ2-1; d_gene: TRBD2; v_gene: TRBV5-4; CDR3aa: CASSRVLISGADNEQFF; CDR3nt: TGTGCCAGCAGCCGTGTGTTAATTAGCGGGGCGGACAATGAGCAGTTCTTC